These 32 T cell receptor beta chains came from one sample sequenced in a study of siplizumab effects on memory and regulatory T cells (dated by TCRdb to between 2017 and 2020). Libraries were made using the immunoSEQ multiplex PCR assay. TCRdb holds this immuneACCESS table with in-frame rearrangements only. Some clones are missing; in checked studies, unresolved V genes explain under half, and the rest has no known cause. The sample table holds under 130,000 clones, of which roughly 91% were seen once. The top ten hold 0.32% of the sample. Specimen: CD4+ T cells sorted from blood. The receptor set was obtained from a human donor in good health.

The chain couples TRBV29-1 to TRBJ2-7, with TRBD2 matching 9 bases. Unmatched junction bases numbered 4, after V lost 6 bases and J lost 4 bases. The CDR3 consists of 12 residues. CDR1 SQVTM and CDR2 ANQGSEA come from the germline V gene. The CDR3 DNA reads TGCAGCGTCGCGGGAGGGCGTTACGAGCAGTACTTC. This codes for CSVAGGRYEQYF.

The CDR3 nucleotides are TGTGCCTGGAGTGTACTTAGGTCTGGAAACACCATATATTTT. It codes for CAWSVLRSGNTIYF. The chain carries TRBV30 and TRBJ1-3, with D unresolved. This CDR3 spans 14 amino acids. Trimming shortened V by 0 bases and J by 1 base, and 7 bases separated the two germline ends. Germline CDR1 is GTSNPN and CDR2 is SVGIG (reference sequence).

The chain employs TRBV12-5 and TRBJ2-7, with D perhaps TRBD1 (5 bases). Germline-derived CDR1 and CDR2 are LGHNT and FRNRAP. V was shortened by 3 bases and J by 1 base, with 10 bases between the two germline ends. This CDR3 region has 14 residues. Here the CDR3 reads CASGFPPGSYEQYF. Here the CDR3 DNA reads TGTGCTAGTGGTTTCCCACCAGGGTCCTACGAGCAGTACTTC.

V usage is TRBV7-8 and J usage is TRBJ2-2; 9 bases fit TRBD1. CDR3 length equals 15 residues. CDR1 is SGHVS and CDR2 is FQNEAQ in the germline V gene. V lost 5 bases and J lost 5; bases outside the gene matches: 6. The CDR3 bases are TGTGCCAGCAGCGAACAGGGGGCGCGGACCGGGGAGCTGTTTTTT. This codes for CASSEQGARTGELFF.

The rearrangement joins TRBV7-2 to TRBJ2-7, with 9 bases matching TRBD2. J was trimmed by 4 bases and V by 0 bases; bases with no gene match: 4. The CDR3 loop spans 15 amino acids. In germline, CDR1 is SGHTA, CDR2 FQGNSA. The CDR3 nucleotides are TGTGCCAGCAGCTTAGCGGGCGGGGGGGAGTACGAGCAGTACTTC. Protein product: CASSLAGGGEYEQYF.

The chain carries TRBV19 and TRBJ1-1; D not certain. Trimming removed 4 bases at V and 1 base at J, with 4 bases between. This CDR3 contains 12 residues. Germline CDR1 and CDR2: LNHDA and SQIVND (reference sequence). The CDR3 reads CASSTWNTEAFF. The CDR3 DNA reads TGTGCCAGTAGTACCTGGAACACTGAAGCTTTCTTT.

The CDR3: CASSTGLATNEKLFF. The DNA for the CDR3 is TGCGCCAGCAGCACGGGACTAGCAACTAATGAAAAACTGTTTTTT. The rearrangement links TRBV5-1 to TRBJ1-4, with D possibly matching TRBD1 (5 bases). The CDR3 totals 15 residues. The germline gives CDR1 SGHRS, CDR2 YFSETQ. V gave up 4 bases and J gave up 0 bases, with 10 bases separating them.

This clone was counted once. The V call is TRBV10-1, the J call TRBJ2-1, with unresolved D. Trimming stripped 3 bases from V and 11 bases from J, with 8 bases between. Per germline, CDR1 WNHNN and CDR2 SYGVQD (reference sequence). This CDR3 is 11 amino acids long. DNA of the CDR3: TGCGCCAGCAGTGAAGGTAACCAGCAGTTCTTC. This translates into CASSEGNQQFF.

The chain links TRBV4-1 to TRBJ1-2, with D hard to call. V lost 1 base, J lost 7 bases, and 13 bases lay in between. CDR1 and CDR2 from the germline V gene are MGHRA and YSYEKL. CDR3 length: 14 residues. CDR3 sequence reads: CASSQVGDLLGYTF. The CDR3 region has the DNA TGCGCCAGCAGCCAAGTCGGGGATCTCCTTGGCTACACCTTC.

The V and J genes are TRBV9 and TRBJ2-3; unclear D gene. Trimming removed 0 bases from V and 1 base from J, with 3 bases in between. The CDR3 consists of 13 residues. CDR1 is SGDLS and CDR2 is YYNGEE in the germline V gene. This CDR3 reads CASSVEGTDTQYF. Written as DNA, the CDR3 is TGTGCCAGCAGCGTAGAGGGCACAGATACGCAGTATTTT.

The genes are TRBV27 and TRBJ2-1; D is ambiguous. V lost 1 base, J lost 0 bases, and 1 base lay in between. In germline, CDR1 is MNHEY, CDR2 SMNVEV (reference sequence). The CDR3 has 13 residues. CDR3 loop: CASSLFSYNEQFF. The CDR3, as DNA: TGTGCCAGCAGTTTATTCTCCTACAATGAGCAGTTCTTC.

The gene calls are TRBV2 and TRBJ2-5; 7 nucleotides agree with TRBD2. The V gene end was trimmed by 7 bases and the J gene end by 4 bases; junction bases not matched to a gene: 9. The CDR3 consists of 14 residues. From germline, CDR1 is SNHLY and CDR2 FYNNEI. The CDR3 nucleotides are TGTGCCAGCACCAAGACTAGCTCGGGAGAGACCCAGTACTTC. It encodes CASTKTSSGETQYF. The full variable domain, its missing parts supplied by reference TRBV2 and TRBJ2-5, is EPEVTQTPSHQVTQMGQEVILRCVPISNHLYFYWYRQILGQKVEFLVSFYNNEISEKSEIFDDQFSVERPDGSNFTLKIRSTKLEDSAMYFCASTKTSSGETQYFGPGTRLLVL.

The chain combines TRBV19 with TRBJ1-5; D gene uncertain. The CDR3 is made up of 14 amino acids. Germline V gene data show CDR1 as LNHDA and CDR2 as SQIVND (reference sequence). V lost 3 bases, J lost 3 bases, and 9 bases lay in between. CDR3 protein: CASSIGPINQPQHF. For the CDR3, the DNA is TGTGCCAGTAGTATTGGCCCGATCAATCAGCCCCAGCATTTT.

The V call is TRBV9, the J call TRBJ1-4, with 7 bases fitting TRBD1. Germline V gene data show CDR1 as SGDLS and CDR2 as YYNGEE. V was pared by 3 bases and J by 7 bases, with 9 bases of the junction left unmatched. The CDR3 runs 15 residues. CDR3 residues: CASSDTGEFGEKLFF. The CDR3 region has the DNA TGTGCCAGCAGCGATACAGGGGAATTTGGTGAAAAACTGTTTTTT. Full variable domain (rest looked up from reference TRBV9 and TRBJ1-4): DSGVTQTPKHLITATGQRVTLRCSPRSGDLSVYWYQQSLDQGLQFLIQYYNGEERAKGNILERFSAQQFPDLHSELNLSSLELGDSALYFCASSDTGEFGEKLFFGSGTQLSVL.

This CDR3 reads CASSVGGGLYGYTF. CDR3 DNA sequence: TGTGCCAGCAGCGTAGGCGGGGGACTCTATGGCTACACCTTC. The gene calls are TRBV9 and TRBJ1-2; tentative D call: TRBD1 (5 bases). Germline V gives CDR1 SGDLS, CDR2 YYNGEE. This CDR3 is 14 amino acids long. V dropped 0 bases and J dropped 4 bases, with 10 bases sitting between them.

In DNA form, the CDR3 reads TGTGCCAGCAGCTTCGGAGCGGGCCGAGGGGACAATGAGCAGTTCTTC. This codes for CASSFGAGRGDNEQFF. This chain connects TRBV5-4 to TRBJ2-1; TRBD2 is a possible D gene (6 bases). The CDR3 runs to 16 residues. Germline V gene data show CDR1 as SGHNT and CDR2 as YYREEE (reference sequence). V dropped 2 bases and J dropped 5 bases, with 17 bases sitting between them.

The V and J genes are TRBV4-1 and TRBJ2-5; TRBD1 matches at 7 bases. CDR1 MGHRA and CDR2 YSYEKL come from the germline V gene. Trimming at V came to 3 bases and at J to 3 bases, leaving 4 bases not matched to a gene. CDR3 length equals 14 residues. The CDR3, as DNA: TGCGCCAGCAGCCAGTGGACAGGAGAAGAGACCCAGTACTTC. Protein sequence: CASSQWTGEETQYF.

This CDR3 is CASSKERTSGWAGELFF. The DNA of the CDR3 is TGTGCCAGCAGCAAAGAACGGACTAGCGGTTGGGCCGGGGAGCTGTTTTTT. The genes are TRBV5-4 and TRBJ2-2; TRBD2 matches at 10 bases. The V gene's germline CDR1 is SGHNT and CDR2 YYREEE (reference sequence). J gave up 6 bases and V 4 bases, and 12 bases lay outside the gene matches. The CDR3 is 17 amino acids.

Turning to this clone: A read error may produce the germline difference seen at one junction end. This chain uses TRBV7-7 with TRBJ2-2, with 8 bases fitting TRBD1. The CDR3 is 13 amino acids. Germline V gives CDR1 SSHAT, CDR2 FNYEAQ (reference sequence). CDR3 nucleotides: TGTGCTAGCAGACAGGGGACCACCGGGGAGCTGTTTTTT. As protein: CASRQGTTGELFF. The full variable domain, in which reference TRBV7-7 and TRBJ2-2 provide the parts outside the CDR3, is GAGVSQSPRYKVTKRGQDVTLRCDPISSHATLYWYQQALGQGPEFLTYFNYEAQPDKSGLPSDRFSAERPEGSISTLTIQRTEQRDSAMYRCASRQGTTGELFFGEGSRLTVL.

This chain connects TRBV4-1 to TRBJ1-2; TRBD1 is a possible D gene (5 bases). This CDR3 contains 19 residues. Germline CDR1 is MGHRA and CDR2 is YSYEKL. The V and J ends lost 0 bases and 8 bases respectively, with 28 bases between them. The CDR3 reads CASSQEGPDRLAGRAGYTF. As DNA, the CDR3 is TGCGCCAGCAGCCAAGAAGGGCCGGACCGTTTGGCAGGGCGTGCAGGCTACACCTTC.

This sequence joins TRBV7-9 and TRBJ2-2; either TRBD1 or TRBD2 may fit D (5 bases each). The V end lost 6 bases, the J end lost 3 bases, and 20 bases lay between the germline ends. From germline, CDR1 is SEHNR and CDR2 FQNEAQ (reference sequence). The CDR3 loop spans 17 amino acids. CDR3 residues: CASRSPGTSRDTGELFF. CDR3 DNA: TGTGCCAGCAGATCGCCAGGGACCAGCCGGGACACCGGGGAGCTGTTTTTT.

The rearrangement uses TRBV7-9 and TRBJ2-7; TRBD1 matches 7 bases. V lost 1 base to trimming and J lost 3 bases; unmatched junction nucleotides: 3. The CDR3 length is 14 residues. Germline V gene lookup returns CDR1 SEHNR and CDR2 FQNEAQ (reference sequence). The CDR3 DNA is TGTGCCAGCAGCTTAGAAGGGGGCGGCTACGAGCAGTACTTC. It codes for CASSLEGGGYEQYF.

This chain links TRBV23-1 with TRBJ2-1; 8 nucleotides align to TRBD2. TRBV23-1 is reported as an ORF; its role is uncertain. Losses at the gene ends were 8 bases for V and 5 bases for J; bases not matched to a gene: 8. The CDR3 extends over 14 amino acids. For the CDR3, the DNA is TGCGCCAGCCTCCAGGGCGGGGGGAACAATGAGCAGTTCTTC. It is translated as CASLQGGGNNEQFF.

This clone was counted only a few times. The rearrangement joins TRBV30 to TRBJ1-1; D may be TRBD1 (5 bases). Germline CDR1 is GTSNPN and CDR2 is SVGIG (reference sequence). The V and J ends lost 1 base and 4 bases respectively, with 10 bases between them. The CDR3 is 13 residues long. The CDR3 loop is CAWSGTQSTEAFF. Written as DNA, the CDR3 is TGTGCCTGGAGTGGGACACAGAGCACTGAAGCTTTCTTT.

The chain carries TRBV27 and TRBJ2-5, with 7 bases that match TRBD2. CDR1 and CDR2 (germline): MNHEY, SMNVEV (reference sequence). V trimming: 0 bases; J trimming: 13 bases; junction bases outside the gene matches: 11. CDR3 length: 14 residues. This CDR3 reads CASSLSAGHGVWYF. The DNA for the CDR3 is TGTGCCAGCAGTTTATCAGCGGGGCACGGGGTTTGGTACTTC.

In DNA form, the CDR3 reads TGTGCCAGCAGCCGGACTGGTAGGGGCTACGAGCAGTACTTC. This gives the protein CASSRTGRGYEQYF. The chain is built from TRBV5-4 and TRBJ2-7; possibly TRBD1 or TRBD2 for D (5 bases each). Deletions cut 4 bases from V and 3 bases from J, with 14 bases between. Germline V gives CDR1 SGHNT, CDR2 YYREEE (reference sequence). This CDR3 spans 14 amino acids.

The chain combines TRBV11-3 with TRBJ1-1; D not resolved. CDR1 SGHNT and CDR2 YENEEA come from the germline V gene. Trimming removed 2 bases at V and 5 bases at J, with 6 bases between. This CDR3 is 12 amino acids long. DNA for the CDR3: TGTGCCAGCAGCTTACACTTTACTGAAGCTTTCTTT. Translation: CASSLHFTEAFF.

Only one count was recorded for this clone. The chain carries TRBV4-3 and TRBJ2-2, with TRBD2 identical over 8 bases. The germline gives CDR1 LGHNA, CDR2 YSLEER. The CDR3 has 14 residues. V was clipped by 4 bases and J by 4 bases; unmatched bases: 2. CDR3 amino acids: CASSLAGGTGELFF. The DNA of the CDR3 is TGCGCCAGCAGCCTCGCGGGAGGCACCGGGGAGCTGTTTTTT.

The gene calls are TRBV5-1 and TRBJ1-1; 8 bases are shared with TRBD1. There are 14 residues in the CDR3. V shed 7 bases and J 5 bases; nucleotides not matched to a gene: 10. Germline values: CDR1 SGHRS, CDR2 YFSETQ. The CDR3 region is CASQFRTGSTEAFF. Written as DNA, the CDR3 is TGCGCCAGCCAGTTCCGGACAGGGAGTACTGAAGCTTTCTTT. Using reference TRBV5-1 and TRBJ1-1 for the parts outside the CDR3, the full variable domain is KAGVTQTPRYLIKTRGQQVTLSCSPISGHRSVSWYQQTPGQGLQFLFEYFSETQRNKGNFPGRFSGRQFSNSRSEMNVSTLELGDSALYLCASQFRTGSTEAFFGQGTRLTVV.

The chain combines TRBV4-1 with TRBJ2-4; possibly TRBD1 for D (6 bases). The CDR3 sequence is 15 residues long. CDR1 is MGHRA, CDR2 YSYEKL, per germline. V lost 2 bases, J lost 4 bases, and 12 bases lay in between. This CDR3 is CASSQSLDSKNIQYF. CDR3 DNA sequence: TGCGCCAGCAGCCAAAGCCTGGACAGTAAAAACATTCAGTACTTC.

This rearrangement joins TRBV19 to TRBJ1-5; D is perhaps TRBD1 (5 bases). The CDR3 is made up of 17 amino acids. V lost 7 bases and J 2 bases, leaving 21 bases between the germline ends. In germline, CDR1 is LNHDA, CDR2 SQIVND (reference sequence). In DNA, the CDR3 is TGTGCCAGTAACGCAGGGAGAATTGTTTATGGCAATCAGCCCCAGCATTTT. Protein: CASNAGRIVYGNQPQHF.

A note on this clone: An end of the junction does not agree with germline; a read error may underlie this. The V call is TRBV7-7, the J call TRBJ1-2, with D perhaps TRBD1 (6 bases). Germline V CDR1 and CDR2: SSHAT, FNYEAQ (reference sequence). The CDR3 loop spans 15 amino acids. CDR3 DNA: TGTGCTAGCAGCTTAGGGGGGACGGAAAACTATGGCTACACCTTC. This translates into CASSLGGTENYGYTF.